These 21 T cell receptor beta chains originate from one sample sequenced in a study of post-analysis software for immune sequencing data. Study-wide points: Higher frequency in patients than in controls was seen for about 5 TRBV segments, with TRBV5-6, TRBV5-1 and TRBV20-1 among them.

cDNA libraries for TCR beta contained unique molecular identifiers. TCRdb re-derived calls from the PCR reads in MiXCR, one entry per CDR3 protein. Of some 260,000 distinct CDR3 sequences listed, roughly a third were seen once; the top ten hold less than 6%. The antigens of these receptors remain unknown. The sample taken for sequencing was blood. The receptors were sampled from a girl under 18 with multiple sclerosis.

Note on this clonotype: A much larger clone sits a single nucleotide away, making a read error possible. V gene TRBV24-1 combines with J gene TRBJ2-1; D is possibly TRBD2 (7 bases). The CDR3 sequence is 15 residues long. Germline CDR1 reads KGHDR; CDR2 reads SFDVKD. V was pared by 4 bases and J by 4 bases, with 13 bases between. The CDR3 DNA follows: TGTGCCACCAGTGAGAGGGGGGGCCCTTACAATGAGCAGTTCTTC. This translates into CATSERGGPYNEQFF.

This clonotype was detected ten times or more. The genes are TRBV10-3 and TRBJ1-2; D possibly corresponds to TRBD1 (5 bases). CDR1 and CDR2 (germline): ENHRY, SYGVKD. The CDR3 length is 12 residues. V was trimmed by 11 bases and J by 4 bases, leaving 14 bases between them. The CDR3 coding sequence is TGTGCCGTGGGGACGGGGGTCTATGGCTACACCTTC. This sequence encodes CAVGTGVYGYTF.

The CDR3 loop is CASSSVAGGSYEQYF. In DNA form, the CDR3 reads TGCGCCAGCAGCTCAGTAGCGGGAGGTTCCTACGAGCAGTACTTC. The chain links TRBV5-1 to TRBJ2-7; 10 bases agree with TRBD2. The germline V gene has CDR1 SGHRS and CDR2 YFSETQ. The length of the CDR3 is 15 residues. The trim removed 3 bases at V and 1 base at J, leaving 4 bases unmatched.

V and J are TRBV7-8 and TRBJ1-5; no clear D gene. V was trimmed by 5 bases and J by 6 bases, leaving 17 bases between them. The CDR3 consists of 15 residues. CDR1 SGHVS and CDR2 FQNEAQ come from the germline V gene. CDR3 region: CASSPASGSGQPQHF. Here the CDR3 DNA reads TGTGCCAGCAGCCCTGCATCAGGCTCCGGTCAGCCCCAGCATTTT. The whole variable domain, remainder taken from reference TRBV7-8 and TRBJ1-5, is GAGVSQSPRYKVAKRGQDVALRCDPISGHVSLFWYQQALGQGPEFLTYFQNEAQLDKSGLPSDRFFAERPEGSVSTLKIQRTQQEDSAVYLCASSPASGSGQPQHFGDGTRLSIL.

This clonotype was found many times. This sequence joins TRBV20-1 and TRBJ1-2; D is ambiguous. The ends were cut back, 2 bases at V and 6 bases at J, with 13 bases in the middle. The CDR3 consists of 13 residues. Germline V gene sequence: CDR1 DFQATT, CDR2 SNEGSKA (reference sequence). The CDR3 DNA reads as TGCAGTGCTAGACGAGGGTTCGAAGATGGCTACACCTTC. It yields the protein CSARRGFEDGYTF.

This clonotype was counted at least ten times. This rearrangement joins TRBV9 to TRBJ2-3; D may be TRBD2 (5 bases). Germline-derived CDR1 and CDR2 are SGDLS and YYNGEE. The CDR3 length is 16 residues. V lost 0 bases and J 2 bases, leaving 13 bases between the germline ends. CDR3 DNA: TGTGCCAGCAGCGTAGGCCAGCGGATAACCACAGATACGCAGTATTTT. It codes for CASSVGQRITTDTQYF.

With regard to this clonotype: A much larger clone lies a single base off, so this may be a read error. The chain uses TRBV27 and TRBJ1-6; tentative D call: TRBD1 (6 bases). V dropped 1 base and J dropped 9 bases, with 10 bases sitting between them. There are 14 residues in the CDR3. Germline CDR1 MNHEY, CDR2 SMNVEV (reference sequence). CDR3 loop: CASSLWGATSPLHF. The CDR3, as DNA: TGTGCCAGCAGTTTATGGGGGGCAACTTCACCCCTCCACTTT.

The gene calls are TRBV2 and TRBJ1-5; D is uncertain. Germline V gene data show CDR1 as SNHLY and CDR2 as FYNNEI. V dropped 8 bases and J dropped 7 bases, with 12 bases sitting between them. The CDR3 totals 12 residues. CDR3 residues: CASGGDKQPQHF. The CDR3 nucleotides are TGTGCCAGCGGAGGTGACAAGCAGCCCCAGCATTTT.

The J gene is TRBJ1-5, the V gene TRBV29-1, with TRBD1 as a possible D gene (5 bases). V was clipped by 4 bases and J by 4 bases, with 14 bases between them. Per germline, CDR1 SQVTM and CDR2 ANQGSEA. The CDR3 runs to 14 residues. CDR3 sequence: CSVAVEDINQPQHF. The CDR3 bases are TGCAGCGTTGCTGTAGAGGACATTAATCAGCCCCAGCATTTT.

The chain links TRBV3-1 to TRBJ2-7, with a tentative D call TRBD2 (6 bases). Trimming cost V 2 bases and J 9 bases, with 14 bases left between them. Germline values: CDR1 LGHDT, CDR2 YNNKEL (reference sequence). The CDR3 consists of 13 residues. This CDR3 is CASSQYGGGGQYF. In nucleotides, the CDR3 is TGTGCCAGCAGCCAATATGGGGGAGGCGGGCAGTACTTC.

CDR3 sequence: CSASSLAGGVFYNEQFF. Written as DNA, the CDR3 is TGCAGTGCTAGCTCACTAGCGGGGGGGGTTTTCTACAATGAGCAGTTCTTC. The chain couples TRBV20-1 to TRBJ2-1, with 13 bases aligning to TRBD2. The CDR3 extends over 17 amino acids. The J segment lost 3 bases and the V segment lost 3 bases, leaving 8 bases of the junction unmatched. CDR1 and CDR2 (germline): DFQATT, SNEGSKA (reference sequence).

This clonotype occurred once. The chain is built from TRBV5-1 and TRBJ2-1; no definite D call. Germline V CDR1 and CDR2: SGHRS, YFSETQ. V dropped 4 bases and J dropped 4 bases, with 12 bases sitting between them. This CDR3 is 14 amino acids long. The CDR3 region has the DNA TGCGCCAGCAGCGAAGGGTCCTTTTACAATGAGCAGTTCTTC. This translates into CASSEGSFYNEQFF.

The chain recombines TRBV2 with TRBJ2-5; TRBD2 aligns across 10 bases. The CDR3 covers 14 residues. Germline V gene sequence: CDR1 SNHLY, CDR2 FYNNEI. The ends lost 3 bases at V and 7 bases at J; junction bases unmatched: 5. For the CDR3, the DNA is TGTGCCAGCAGTGAGGGACTAGCGCCGCTGACCCAGTACTTC. Translating it yields CASSEGLAPLTQYF.

This clonotype has just a few counts. A much larger clone lies a single base off, so this may be a read error. This chain uses TRBV28 with TRBJ2-5; no reliable D call. Germline values: CDR1 MDHEN, CDR2 SYDVKM. With 6 bases removed from V and 3 bases from J, the gap between germline ends came to 14 bases. CDR3 length: 14 residues. CDR3 nucleotides: TGTGCCAGCAGGTTCGAGCCCTTCAAAGAGACCCAGTACTTC. Amino acids: CASRFEPFKETQYF. Full variable domain (missing parts from reference TRBV28 and TRBJ2-5): DVKVTQSSRYLVKRTGEKVFLECVQDMDHENMFWYRQDPGLGLRLIYFSYDVKMKEKGDIPEGYSVSREKKERFSLILESASTNQTSMYLCASRFEPFKETQYFGPGTRLLVL.

This clonotype was observed a few times. This could be a read error, since a much larger clone is one nucleotide away. The CDR3 is CASSPGLAGEAQYF. CDR3 bases: TGTGCCAGCAGCCCGGGACTAGCGGGAGAGGCCCAGTACTTC. The V and J genes are TRBV6-5 and TRBJ2-5; 14 bases fit TRBD2. The CDR3 covers 14 residues. The germline CDR1 and CDR2 sequences are MNHEY and SVGAGI.

This clonotype has at least ten counts. The J gene is TRBJ1-2, the V gene TRBV10-3, with 10 bases identical to TRBD1. The junction had 5 bases not matched to a gene; V was cut back by 7 bases and J by 6 bases. The CDR3 sequence is 13 residues long. CDR1 ENHRY and CDR2 SYGVKD come from the germline V gene. CDR3 nucleotide sequence: TGTGCCATCAAGGGGGGACAGGGGCATGGCTACACCTTC. It specifies CAIKGGQGHGYTF.

The chain uses TRBV6-7 and TRBJ1-2, with D tentatively TRBD1 (5 bases). TRBV6-7 is placed among ORFs of uncertain function. Trimming shortened V by 0 bases and J by 5 bases, and 10 bases separated the two germline ends. This CDR3 spans 14 amino acids. CDR3 region: CASSYSKRGYGYTF. The DNA for the CDR3 is TGTGCCAGCAGTTACTCGAAGCGGGGGTATGGCTACACCTTC.

This clonotype was picked up many times. The chain employs TRBV11-2 and TRBJ1-1; D is undetermined. V shed 1 base and J shed 4 bases, with 16 bases lying between them. Looked up from germline, CDR1 is SGHAT and CDR2 is FQNNGV. The CDR3 is 16 amino acids. This CDR3 is CASSLGRRVASTEAFF. DNA of the CDR3: TGTGCCAGCAGCTTAGGTCGAAGGGTCGCCAGCACTGAAGCTTTCTTT.

The chain is built from TRBV5-1 and TRBJ2-7; possible D gene TRBD2, 6 bases. The V end lost 4 bases, the J end lost 0 bases, and 11 bases lay between the germline ends. The CDR3 is 14 amino acids. Looked up from germline, CDR1 is SGHRS and CDR2 is YFSETQ. CDR3 loop: CASSPAGSSYEQYF. In DNA, the CDR3 is TGCGCCAGCAGCCCGGCGGGATCCTCCTACGAGCAGTACTTC.

The chain couples TRBV11-2 to TRBJ2-5, with D uncertain. Germline V lookup: CDR1 SGHAT, CDR2 FQNNGV. This CDR3 region has 14 residues. V lost 5 bases, J lost 2 bases, and 12 bases lay in between. The CDR3 loop is CASSPTVPQETQYF. Here the CDR3 DNA reads TGTGCCAGCAGCCCGACGGTCCCGCAAGAGACCCAGTACTTC.

A few counts support this clonotype. A much larger clone differs from this one at a single base, so this may be a read error. V and J are TRBV10-3 and TRBJ2-1; D is possibly TRBD2 (5 bases). The last part of the DNA fits TRBJ2-7 better; the J call may be wrong. The CDR3 length is 17 residues. Germline CDR1 and CDR2: ENHRY and SYGVKD. The CDR3 loop is CAISESRIGSSYNEQYF. For the CDR3, the DNA is TGTGCCATCAGTGAGTCTCGGATAGGGAGCTCCTACAATGAGCAGTACTTC.